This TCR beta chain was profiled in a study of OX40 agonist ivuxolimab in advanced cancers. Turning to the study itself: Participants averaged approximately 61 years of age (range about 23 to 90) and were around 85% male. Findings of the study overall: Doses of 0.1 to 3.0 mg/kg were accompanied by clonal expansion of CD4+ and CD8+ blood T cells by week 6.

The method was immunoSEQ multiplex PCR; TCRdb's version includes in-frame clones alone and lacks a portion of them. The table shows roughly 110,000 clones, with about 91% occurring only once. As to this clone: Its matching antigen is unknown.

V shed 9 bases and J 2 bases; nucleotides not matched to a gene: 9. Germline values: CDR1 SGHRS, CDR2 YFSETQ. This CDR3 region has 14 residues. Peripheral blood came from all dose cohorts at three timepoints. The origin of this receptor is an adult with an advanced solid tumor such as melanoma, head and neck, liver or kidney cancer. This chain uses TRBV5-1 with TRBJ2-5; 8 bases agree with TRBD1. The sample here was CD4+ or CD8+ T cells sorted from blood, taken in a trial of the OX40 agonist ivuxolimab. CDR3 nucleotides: TGCGCCACCTGGACAGGGCGAGGGCAAGAGACCCAGTACTTC. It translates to CATWTGRGQETQYF.